These T cell receptor beta chains were read from a single sample in a study of blood T cell repertoires in COVID-19. Sequencing used immunoSEQ multiplex PCR; TCRdb keeps in-frame clones, though not all of them. This table holds nearly 80,000 clones, roughly 85% found once. The source material was peripheral blood. These receptors were obtained from a woman of 80 years or more with active or convalescent COVID-19. Both conserved end residues are part of each CDR3. The D gene is left open where the match is weak. Clone size is given for some rows only: seen once, a few or many times, or a class if the clone is expanded.

>TRBJ2-3|TRBV19|.|TRBD1
CASSMARQGFDTQYF
TGTGCCAGTAGTATGGCCCGACAGGGCTTTGATACGCAGTATTTT
>TRBJ2-7|TRBV10-2|.|TRBD2
CASSLLYGTSVYEQYF
TGCGCCAGCAGTTTATTATATGGGACTAGCGTCTACGAGCAGTACTTC
>TRBJ2-2|TRBV4-1|.|TRBD2
CASSPREGTHTGELFF
TGCGCCAGCAGCCCCCGGGAGGGAACCCACACCGGGGAGCTGTTTTTT
>TRBJ2-2|TRBV15|.|.
CATSRIGGTLNTGELFF
TGTGCCACCAGTAGGATCGGCGGGACCCTGAACACCGGGGAGCTGTTTTTT
>TRBJ2-1|TRBV11-3|.|.
CASKQGDLYNEQFF
TGTGCCAGTAAACAGGGCGACTTATACAATGAGCAGTTCTTC
>TRBJ1-4|TRBV29-1|.|.
CSVAKVRPSEKLFF
TGCAGCGTCGCAAAAGTGCGGCCTTCGGAAAAACTGTTTTTT
>TRBJ2-7|TRBV7-2|once|TRBD2
CASRTSGGSYEQYF
TGTGCCAGCCGTACTAGCGGAGGTTCCTACGAGCAGTACTTC
>TRBJ1-1|TRBV27|.|TRBD1
CASRRDRGVGEAFF
TGTGCCAGCAGACGAGACAGGGGAGTCGGTGAAGCTTTCTTT
>TRBJ1-3|TRBV28|.|TRBD1
CASSLLKKQGAGNTIYF
TGTGCCAGCAGTTTGCTGAAGAAACAGGGGGCGGGAAACACCATATATTTT
>TRBJ2-7|TRBV4-1|.|TRBD2
CASSQEGGVSSGASSYEQYF
TGCGCCAGCAGCCAAGAAGGAGGCGTCAGTAGCGGGGCGAGCTCCTACGAGCAGTACTTC
>TRBJ1-5|TRBV30|few|TRBD1
CAWSRGSNQPQHF
TGTGCCTGGAGCAGGGGGAGCAATCAGCCCCAGCATTTT
>TRBJ1-3|TRBV30|.|TRBD1
CAWSPGQGANTIYF
TGTGCCTGGAGTCCGGGACAGGGGGCAAACACCATATATTTT
>TRBJ2-3|TRBV4-1|.|TRBD2
CASSQDPPGTSGRTDTQYF
TGCGCCAGCAGCCAAGACCCTCCCGGGACTAGCGGGAGGACAGATACGCAGTATTTT
>TRBJ1-1|TRBV6-2/TRBV6-3|.|.
CASSGQPPNTEAFF
TGTGCCAGCAGCGGACAGCCGCCGAACACTGAAGCTTTCTTT
>TRBJ2-3|TRBV19|.|.
CASTLGRVGTDTQYF
TGTGCCAGTACCCTCGGGCGGGTCGGCACAGATACGCAGTATTTT
>TRBJ1-2|TRBV19|.|TRBD1
CASSIYGTGETYGYTF
TGTGCCAGTAGTATATACGGGACAGGTGAGACCTATGGCTACACCTTC
>TRBJ2-1|TRBV18|once|.
CASSPAGKANEQFF
TGTGCCAGCTCACCGGCGGGGAAGGCTAATGAGCAGTTCTTC
>TRBJ2-3|TRBV10-3|few|TRBD2
CAISGLAGDTQYF
TGTGCCATCAGTGGACTAGCGGGAGATACGCAGTATTTT
>TRBJ1-6|TRBV9|.|.
CASSVGRYNSPLHF
TGTGCCAGCAGCGTAGGCAGGTATAATTCACCCCTCCACTTT
>TRBJ2-1|TRBV28|.|TRBD2
CASSLERASGWGEQFF
TGTGCCAGCAGCCTCGAGAGGGCTAGCGGGTGGGGTGAGCAGTTCTTC
>TRBJ2-3|TRBV13|.|TRBD2
CASSSSSGAADTQYF
TGTGCCAGCAGCTCCTCTAGCGGGGCTGCAGATACGCAGTATTTT
>TRBJ1-2|TRBV11-2|few|.
CASSLEFLSYGYTF
TGTGCCAGCAGCTTAGAATTTCTAAGCTATGGCTACACCTTC
>TRBJ2-6|TRBV10-3|.|TRBD2
CAISQPPGLAGAGANVLTF
TGTGCCATCAGTCAACCTCCGGGACTAGCGGGAGCAGGGGCCAACGTCCTGACTTTC
>TRBJ2-5|TRBV7-6|.|.
CASSPREGSAETQYF
TGTGCCAGCAGCCCTAGAGAGGGAAGTGCAGAGACCCAGTACTTC
>TRBJ2-1|TRBV5-6|.|.
CASSLAGDVEQFF
TGTGCCAGCAGCTTGGCAGGGGATGTTGAGCAGTTCTTC
>TRBJ2-3|TRBV18|.|TRBD1
CASSPPRTGPSTDTQYF
TGTGCCAGCTCACCACCGAGGACAGGGCCCAGCACAGATACGCAGTATTTT
>TRBJ2-4|TRBV7-8|.|TRBD1
CASSYRGENIQYF
TGTGCCAGCAGCTACAGGGGGGAGAACATTCAGTACTTC
>TRBJ1-4|TRBV2|.|.
CASHMLGEKLFF
TGTGCCAGTCACATGCTCGGGGAAAAACTGTTTTTT
>TRBJ2-3|TRBV7-8|.|TRBD2
CAVAGGPDTQYF
TGTGCGGTAGCGGGGGGCCCAGATACGCAGTATTTT
>TRBJ2-7|TRBV21-1|few|.
CASSKTSGDLREQYF
TGTGCCAGCAGCAAGACTAGCGGGGACCTCCGGGAGCAGTACTTC
>TRBJ2-3|TRBV4-3|once|.
CASSTRRTSTDTQYF
TGCGCCAGCAGCACTAGAAGAACTAGCACAGATACGCAGTATTTT
>TRBJ2-2|TRBV7-6|once|TRBD1
CASSPSTGGTGELFF
TGTGCCAGCAGCCCCTCGACAGGGGGCACCGGGGAGCTGTTTTTT
>TRBJ2-5|TRBV5-8|.|TRBD2
CASSLYPPREGQETQYF
TGTGCCAGCAGCTTGTACCCCCCCAGGGAGGGCCAAGAGACCCAGTACTTC